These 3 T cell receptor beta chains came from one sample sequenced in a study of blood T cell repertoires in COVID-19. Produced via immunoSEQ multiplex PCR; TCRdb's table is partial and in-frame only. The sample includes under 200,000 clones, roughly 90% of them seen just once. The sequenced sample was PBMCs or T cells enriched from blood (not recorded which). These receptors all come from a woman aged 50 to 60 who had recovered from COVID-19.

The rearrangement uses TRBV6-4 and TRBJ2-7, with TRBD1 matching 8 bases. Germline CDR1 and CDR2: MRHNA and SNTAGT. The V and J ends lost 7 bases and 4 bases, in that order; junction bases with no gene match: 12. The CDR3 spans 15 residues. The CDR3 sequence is CASTDRGNEGYEQYF. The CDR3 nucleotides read TGTGCCAGCACCGACAGGGGAAACGAGGGGTACGAGCAGTACTTC.

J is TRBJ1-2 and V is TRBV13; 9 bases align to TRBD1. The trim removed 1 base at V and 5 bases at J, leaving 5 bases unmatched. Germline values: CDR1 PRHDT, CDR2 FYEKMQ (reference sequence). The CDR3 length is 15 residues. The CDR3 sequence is CASSLDRDRDYGYTF. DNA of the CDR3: TGTGCCAGCAGCTTAGATAGGGACAGGGATTATGGCTACACCTTC.

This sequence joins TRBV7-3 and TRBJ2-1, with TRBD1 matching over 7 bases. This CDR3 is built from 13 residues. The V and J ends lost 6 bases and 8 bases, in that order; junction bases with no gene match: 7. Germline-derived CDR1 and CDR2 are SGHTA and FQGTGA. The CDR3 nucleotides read TGTGCCAGCAGTCTTACAGGGGTTGATGAGCAGTTCTTC. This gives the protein CASSLTGVDEQFF.